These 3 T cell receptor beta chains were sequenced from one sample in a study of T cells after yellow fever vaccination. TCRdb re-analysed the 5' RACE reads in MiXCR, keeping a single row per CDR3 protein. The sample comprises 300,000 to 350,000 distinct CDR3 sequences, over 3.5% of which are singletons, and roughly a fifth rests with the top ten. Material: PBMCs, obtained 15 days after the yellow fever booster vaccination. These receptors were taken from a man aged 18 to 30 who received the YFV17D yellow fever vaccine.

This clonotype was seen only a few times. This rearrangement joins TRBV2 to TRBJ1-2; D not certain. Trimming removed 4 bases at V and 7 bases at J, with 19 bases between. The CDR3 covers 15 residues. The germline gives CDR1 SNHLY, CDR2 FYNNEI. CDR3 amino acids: CASSGRPGPGGGYTF. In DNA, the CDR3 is TGTGCCAGCAGTGGAAGACCGGGCCCAGGAGGTGGCTACACCTTC.

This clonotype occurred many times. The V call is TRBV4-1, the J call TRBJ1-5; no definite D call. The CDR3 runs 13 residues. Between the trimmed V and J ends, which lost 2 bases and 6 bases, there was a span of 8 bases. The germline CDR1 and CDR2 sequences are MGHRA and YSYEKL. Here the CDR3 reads CASSQLNGQPQHF. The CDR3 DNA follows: TGCGCCAGCAGCCAACTGAACGGTCAGCCCCAGCATTTT.

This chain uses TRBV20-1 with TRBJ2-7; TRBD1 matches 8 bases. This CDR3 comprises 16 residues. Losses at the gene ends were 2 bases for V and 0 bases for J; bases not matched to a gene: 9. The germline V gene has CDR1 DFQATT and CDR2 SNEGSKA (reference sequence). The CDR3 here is CSARLPGGGGSYEQYF. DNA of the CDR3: TGCAGTGCTAGATTACCAGGGGGCGGTGGCTCCTACGAGCAGTACTTC.